A single sample gave rise to the 25 T cell receptor beta chains below, sequenced in a study of a mutant IDH1 vaccine in newly diagnosed glioma. The protocol was immunoSEQ multiplex PCR, while the TCRdb copy is restricted to in-frame clones and leaves out a portion. The data hold about 53,000 clones, with less than 85% observed a single time. The antigens of these receptors remain unknown. The time point here: week 5, during vaccination. The study gave 300 ug of mutant IDH1 20-mer peptide per vaccine dose, with topical imiquimod. The sequencing here drew on PBMCs, taken from a glioma patient whose treatment included an IDH1 peptide vaccine. These receptors all come from a young woman with glioma. Some clones in this sample may be carry-over from other donors' samples.

V and J are TRBV6-5 and TRBJ2-1; no firm D call. V was shortened by 2 bases and J by 1 base, with 3 bases between the two germline ends. Germline V gene lookup returns CDR1 MNHEY and CDR2 SVGAGI. This CDR3 is built from 13 residues. CDR3 sequence reads: CASSYQSYNEQFF. The CDR3 nucleotides read TGTGCCAGCAGTTACCAATCCTACAATGAGCAGTTCTTC.

The rearrangement uses TRBV29-1 and TRBJ2-2; D uncertain. The germline V gene encodes CDR1 SQVTM and CDR2 ANQGSEA. V lost 3 bases and J 0 bases, leaving 5 bases between the germline ends. CDR3 length: 13 amino acids. The CDR3: CSVDRSNTGELFF. DNA for the CDR3: TGCAGCGTTGACAGGTCGAACACCGGGGAGCTGTTTTTT.

Only a few counts were recorded for this clone. V and J are TRBV11-2 and TRBJ2-3, with D tentatively TRBD1 or TRBD2 (5 bases each). The CDR3 sequence is 16 residues long. Germline V lookup: CDR1 SGHAT, CDR2 FQNNGV. V was cut by 0 bases and J by 1 base, with 11 bases left in between. CDR3 region: CASSLEGRTGTDTQYF. The CDR3 bases are TGTGCCAGCAGCTTAGAGGGACGAACTGGCACAGATACGCAGTATTTT.

The chain recombines TRBV4-2 with TRBJ2-7, with D tentatively TRBD2 (6 bases). V lost 0 bases, J lost 6 bases, and 9 bases lay in between. In germline, CDR1 is LGHNA, CDR2 YNFKEQ. The CDR3 covers 13 residues. The CDR3 loop reads CASSQETRFEQYF. CDR3 nucleotides: TGTGCCAGCAGCCAAGAGACTAGATTCGAGCAGTACTTC.

The chain has TRBV6-5 and TRBJ1-1; D may be TRBD1 (5 bases). Germline CDR1 and CDR2: MNHEY and SVGAGI. CDR3 length equals 14 residues. The germline V and J ends were trimmed by 2 bases and 5 bases, with 12 bases remaining between them. Here the CDR3 DNA reads TGTGCCAGCAGTTACGAGGCAGGGATTACTGAAGCTTTCTTT. It yields the protein CASSYEAGITEAFF.

The J gene is TRBJ2-5, the V gene TRBV4-2, with D perhaps TRBD2 (6 bases). Between the trimmed V and J ends, which lost 5 bases and 5 bases, there was a span of 18 bases. In germline, CDR1 is LGHNA, CDR2 YNFKEQ. This CDR3 contains 15 residues. The CDR3: CASSGAANGGETQYF. DNA for the CDR3: TGTGCCAGCAGCGGGGCCGCCAATGGGGGGGAGACCCAGTACTTC.

The chain joins TRBV6-5 to TRBJ2-1, with D maybe TRBD2 (6 bases). Trimming took off 2 bases at V and 5 bases at J, with 10 bases between the two ends. The CDR3 spans 14 residues. Germline V gene data show CDR1 as MNHEY and CDR2 as SVGAGI. The CDR3 nucleotides are TGTGCCAGCAGTTACATCGGCGGGAACAATGAGCAGTTCTTC. It translates to CASSYIGGNNEQFF.

This chain uses TRBV19 with TRBJ1-1, with D possibly TRBD1 on 5 matching bases. This CDR3 contains 15 residues. Germline loops: CDR1 LNHDA, CDR2 SQIVND (reference sequence). V lost 3 bases to trimming and J lost 0 bases, with 11 bases between them. The CDR3 region has the DNA TGTGCCAGTAGTATTTGGGAGGGACTGAACACTGAAGCTTTCTTT. Residues: CASSIWEGLNTEAFF.

This clone has a handful of counts. The chain combines TRBV2 with TRBJ1-1; D might be TRBD1 (5 bases). The CDR3 runs to 11 residues. CDR1 and CDR2 from the germline V gene are SNHLY and FYNNEI. The germline V and J ends were trimmed by 8 bases and 4 bases, with 8 bases remaining between them. The CDR3 nucleotides read TGTGCCAGCCAGGGAGGCACTGAAGCTTTCTTT. This codes for CASQGGTEAFF.

Only one count was recorded for this clone. The CDR3 nucleotides are TGCGCCAGCAGCCAAGACGGACAGGTTAATCAGCCCCAGCATTTT. Amino acid sequence: CASSQDGQVNQPQHF. The chain employs TRBV4-3 and TRBJ1-5; 7 bases are shared with TRBD1. The CDR3 has 15 amino acids. The V segment lost 0 bases and the J segment 4 bases; nucleotides outside the gene matches: 3. Germline lookup yields CDR1 LGHNA and CDR2 YSLEER.

The genes are TRBV4-2 and TRBJ2-7; weak D call: TRBD2 (8 bases). CDR3 length: 17 residues. The germline V gene has CDR1 LGHNA and CDR2 YNFKEQ. V shed 3 bases and J shed 2 bases, with 20 bases lying between them. CDR3 bases: TGTGCCAGCAGCCACCCCCCGGGGGGGACAGAGGCCTACGAGCAGTACTTC. Amino acids: CASSHPPGGTEAYEQYF.

The chain couples TRBV7-3 to TRBJ1-1, with D tentatively TRBD1 (6 bases). Germline CDR1 reads SGHTA; CDR2 reads FQGTGA. CDR3 length: 13 amino acids. Trimming cost V 4 bases and J 10 bases, with 16 bases left between them. CDR3 sequence: CASSSIRGGSAFF. DNA of the CDR3: TGTGCCAGCAGCTCGATCAGGGGTGGTTCAGCTTTCTTT.

J is TRBJ2-1 and V is TRBV29-1, with 15 bases lining up with TRBD2. This CDR3 comprises 13 residues. The V and J ends lost 3 bases and 10 bases, in that order; junction bases with no gene match: 1. Germline V gene sequence: CDR1 SQVTM, CDR2 ANQGSEA. CDR3 bases: TGCAGCGTTGAGGGACTAGCGGGGGGCGAGCAGTTCTTC. The encoded protein is CSVEGLAGGEQFF.

The V and J genes are TRBV4-2 and TRBJ1-3, with unresolved D. V shed 3 bases and J shed 7 bases, with 25 bases lying between them. Per germline, CDR1 LGHNA and CDR2 YNFKEQ. This CDR3 is 18 amino acids long. The CDR3 spells CASSQDPLSWEGGNTIYF. As DNA, the CDR3 is TGTGCCAGCAGCCAGGATCCCCTCAGTTGGGAGGGAGGCAACACCATATATTTT.

The CDR3 sequence is CASSISGIGSYEQYF. Written as DNA, the CDR3 is TGTGCCAGTAGTATCTCAGGGATAGGTTCCTACGAGCAGTACTTC. The chain carries TRBV19 and TRBJ2-7; D perhaps matches TRBD1 (5 bases). The CDR3 is made up of 15 amino acids. Germline loops: CDR1 LNHDA, CDR2 SQIVND (reference sequence). The germline V and J ends were trimmed by 3 bases and 1 base, with 13 bases remaining between them.

The rearrangement links TRBV7-2 to TRBJ2-5, with 11 bases fitting TRBD1. The J segment lost 3 bases and the V segment lost 5 bases, leaving 5 bases of the junction unmatched. The germline gives CDR1 SGHTA, CDR2 FQGNSA. The CDR3 is 15 residues long. CDR3 sequence reads: CASSLGQGAKETQYF. The CDR3 bases are TGTGCCAGCAGCCTAGGACAGGGGGCCAAAGAGACCCAGTACTTC.

This clone was detected a few times. In DNA form, the CDR3 reads TGTGCCAGCAGCCTTGTCGGGGCCGGGGAGCTGTTTTTT. Residues: CASSLVGAGELFF. V gene TRBV5-4 combines with J gene TRBJ2-2; tentatively, D is TRBD2 (5 bases). The CDR3 runs 13 residues. V dropped 4 bases and J dropped 6 bases, with 10 bases sitting between them. Germline V gene lookup returns CDR1 SGHNT and CDR2 YYREEE (reference sequence).

This clone was observed a handful of times. The V and J genes are TRBV6-6 and TRBJ1-6; D uncertain. The CDR3 has 16 amino acids. Trimming removed 6 bases from V and 0 bases from J, with 12 bases in between. The germline V gene encodes CDR1 MNHNY and CDR2 SVGAGI (reference sequence). CDR3 DNA: TGTGCCAGCAGGGTTCAGCTGAGCTCCTATAATTCACCCCTCCACTTT. As protein: CASRVQLSSYNSPLHF.

This clone was seen just once. The chain employs TRBV6-4 and TRBJ2-3; 9 positions match TRBD2. The CDR3 sequence is 14 residues long. Germline CDR1 MRHNA, CDR2 SNTAGT. V was pared by 2 bases and J by 6 bases, with 3 bases of the junction left unmatched. CDR3 loop: CASSDAAGGDTQYF. The CDR3 DNA reads TGTGCCAGCAGTGACGCGGCGGGGGGGGATACGCAGTATTTT.

The V gene is TRBV5-8, the J gene TRBJ1-2, with 9 bases that match TRBD1. Trimming at V came to 2 bases and at J to 3 bases, leaving 2 bases not matched to a gene. This CDR3 is 14 amino acids long. CDR1 is SGHTS and CDR2 is YDEGEE in the germline V gene. CDR3 in amino acids: CASSFGQGHYGYTF. The CDR3 coding sequence is TGTGCCAGCAGCTTCGGACAGGGGCACTATGGCTACACCTTC.

The rearrangement uses TRBV7-8 and TRBJ2-5, with TRBD2 matching 10 bases. V lost 4 bases to trimming and J lost 5 bases; unmatched junction nucleotides: 13. Germline V gene data show CDR1 as SGHVS and CDR2 as FQNEAQ. The CDR3 has 17 amino acids. The CDR3 bases are TGTGCCAGCAGCTCCCTAGCGGGAGTGGGGAGGGGGGAGACCCAGTACTTC. Translating it yields CASSSLAGVGRGETQYF.

V usage is TRBV10-1 and J usage is TRBJ2-1; TRBD2 agrees at 13 bases. Germline CDR1 reads WNHNN; CDR2 reads SYGVQD (reference sequence). The CDR3 length is 13 residues. Trimming at V came to 8 bases and at J to 12 bases, leaving 7 bases not matched to a gene. The CDR3 spells CASGLAGENRQFF. Written as DNA, the CDR3 is TGCGCCAGCGGACTAGCGGGGGAAAATAGGCAGTTCTTC.

The V call is TRBV6-4, the J call TRBJ2-2; 8 nucleotides match TRBD1. Germline trimming cut 4 bases from V and 6 bases from J; bases unmatched to any gene: 7. The germline CDR1 and CDR2 sequences are MRHNA and SNTAGT. The CDR3 is made up of 15 amino acids. CDR3 loop: CASSASEDRAGELFF. For the CDR3, the DNA is TGTGCCAGCAGTGCTTCCGAGGACAGGGCCGGGGAGCTGTTTTTT.

This clone was counted only a few times. Written as DNA, the CDR3 is TGTGCCAGCAGTTATTGGCTGGACGGTAGCAATCAGCCCCAGCATTTT. It translates to CASSYWLDGSNQPQHF. J is TRBJ1-5 and V is TRBV6-6; D unclear. The V and J ends lost 3 bases and 0 bases respectively, with 12 bases between them. This CDR3 region has 16 residues. Germline V gives CDR1 MNHNY, CDR2 SVGAGI (reference sequence).

V is TRBV19 and J is TRBJ2-1, with 7 bases lining up with TRBD2. Per germline, CDR1 LNHDA and CDR2 SQIVND (reference sequence). This CDR3 comprises 15 residues. V shed 6 bases and J 1 base; nucleotides not matched to a gene: 6. The CDR3 coding sequence is TGTGCCAGTAGGCTAGCGGATGCATCCTACAATGAGCAGTTCTTC. Residues: CASRLADASYNEQFF.